These 15 T cell receptor beta chains were sequenced from one sample in a study of cytomegalovirus exposure and HLA in healthy donors. The primer mix had 60 Vbeta and 13 Jbeta primers. Clones were read by immunoSEQ multiplex PCR, and TCRdb kept only the in-frame ones, dropping some. Of around 160,000 clones listed, 65% to 85% are singletons. The specimen was PBMCs. The receptors come from a woman in her 40s in good health and CMV-seropositive.

The V call is TRBV4-3, the J call TRBJ1-4; D is perhaps TRBD1 (5 bases). CDR1 and CDR2 from the germline V gene are LGHNA and YSLEER. This CDR3 comprises 15 residues. V lost 4 bases and J 8 bases, leaving 17 bases between the germline ends. CDR3 nucleotides: TGCGCCAGCAGCCTTTGGGGGGGGGTAGGGGAAAAACTGTTTTTT. Translation gives CASSLWGGVGEKLFF.

The chain has TRBV7-2 and TRBJ2-1; perhaps TRBD2 as D (6 bases). V lost 4 bases to trimming and J lost 8 bases, with 18 bases between them. Germline V gene lookup returns CDR1 SGHTA and CDR2 FQGNSA. The CDR3 loop spans 15 amino acids. CDR3 sequence: CASSSGLTRSYEQFF. The DNA of the CDR3 is TGTGCCAGCAGCTCCGGACTAACCCGGAGCTATGAGCAGTTCTTC.

The chain uses TRBV10-2 and TRBJ1-2; no clear D gene. V was cut by 7 bases and J by 4 bases, with 16 bases left in between. This CDR3 is built from 14 residues. Germline V CDR1 and CDR2: WSHSY, SAAADI. This chain's CDR3 is CASTLRDESYGYTF. The DNA for the CDR3 is TGCGCCAGCACCCTACGGGATGAATCCTATGGCTACACCTTC.

The chain links TRBV4-3 to TRBJ2-1, with a possible D match to TRBD2 (6 bases). CDR3 size: 14 residues. Germline lookup yields CDR1 LGHNA and CDR2 YSLEER. V lost 0 bases, J lost 13 bases, and 16 bases lay in between. The CDR3 DNA is TGCGCCAGCAGCCAAGAGGCCAGCGGAGGGACCCAGTTCTTC. Protein product: CASSQEASGGTQFF.

This clone was detected only a few times. V is TRBV6-6 and J is TRBJ1-2; 8 positions match TRBD1. From germline, CDR1 is MNHNY and CDR2 SVGAGI (reference sequence). V lost 6 bases and J lost 6; bases outside the gene matches: 6. The CDR3 covers 13 residues. In nucleotides, the CDR3 is TGTGCCAGCAGAGGACAGGGAGATCATGGCTACACCTTC. This codes for CASRGQGDHGYTF.

As to this clone: The sample holds other DNA sequences that translate to the same CDR3. The chain joins TRBV5-1 to TRBJ2-2; 10 nucleotides line up with TRBD1. J was trimmed by 7 bases and V by 7 bases; bases with no gene match: 10. The CDR3 totals 15 residues. Per germline, CDR1 SGHRS and CDR2 YFSETQ. The chain's CDR3 is CASGQGDRVNGELFF. CDR3 in DNA: TGCGCCAGCGGACAGGGGGACAGGGTAAACGGGGAGCTGTTTTTT.

The chain uses TRBV30 and TRBJ1-2; D gene ambiguous. This CDR3 region has 14 residues. Per germline, CDR1 GTSNPN and CDR2 SVGIG (reference sequence). Trimming left V 0 bases short and J 4 bases short, with 12 bases between. The CDR3 sequence: CAWSVDGGGYGYTF. The CDR3 coding sequence is TGTGCCTGGAGTGTAGATGGAGGAGGCTATGGCTACACCTTC.

The gene calls are TRBV4-1 and TRBJ1-5; D not certain. V dropped 1 base and J dropped 0 bases, with 16 bases sitting between them. Looked up from germline, CDR1 is MGHRA and CDR2 is YSYEKL. The CDR3 spans 18 residues. The CDR3 is CASSQGWAGAYSNQPQHF. The CDR3 coding sequence is TGCGCCAGCAGCCAAGGATGGGCAGGCGCGTATAGCAATCAGCCCCAGCATTTT.

The chain has TRBV27 and TRBJ1-2; D unclear. The CDR3 is 13 amino acids. V dropped 5 bases and J dropped 1 base, with 8 bases sitting between them. Germline V gene data show CDR1 as MNHEY and CDR2 as SMNVEV (reference sequence). The CDR3 is CASSLTVNYGYTF. The CDR3 DNA follows: TGTGCCAGCAGTCTTACAGTTAACTATGGCTACACCTTC.

The V gene is TRBV7-2, the J gene TRBJ2-3; 8 nucleotides agree with TRBD2. The CDR3 is 19 residues long. From germline, CDR1 is SGHTA and CDR2 FQGNSA. Trimming took 3 bases from V and 2 from J; bases not matched to a gene: 16. The CDR3 here is CASSFLGGGTRLFTDTQYF. The CDR3 DNA is TGTGCCAGCAGCTTTCTTGGCGGGGGGACTAGACTCTTCACAGATACGCAGTATTTT. Full variable domain (remainder filled in from reference TRBV7-2 and TRBJ2-3): GAGVSQSPSNKVTEKGKDVELRCDPISGHTALYWYRQSLGQGLEFLIYFQGNSAPDKSGLPSDRFSAERTGGSVSTLTIQRTQQEDSAVYLCASSFLGGGTRLFTDTQYFGPGTRLTVL.

CDR3 nucleotide sequence: TGTGCCTGGAGTGTAGAGGGGGCGTACAGGGGGTACTCTGGAAACACCATATATTTT. Translating gives CAWSVEGAYRGYSGNTIYF. The chain links TRBV30 to TRBJ1-3; 8 bases are shared with TRBD1. V lost 0 bases to trimming and J lost 0 bases; unmatched junction nucleotides: 13. From germline, CDR1 is GTSNPN and CDR2 SVGIG (reference sequence). The CDR3 is 19 residues long.

The chain uses TRBV25-1 and TRBJ1-6; no definite D call. This CDR3 is built from 14 residues. CDR1 and CDR2 (germline): MGHDK, SYGVNS. The V end was cut by 6 bases, the J end by 4 bases, with 10 bases between. CDR3 DNA sequence: TGTGCCAGCAGCCGGGTAGCATATAATTCACCCCTCCACTTT. This encodes CASSRVAYNSPLHF.

This chain joins TRBV4-3 and TRBJ1-2; 9 bases are shared with TRBD1. The CDR3 contains 16 residues. Germline V gene lookup returns CDR1 LGHNA and CDR2 YSLEER. V gave up 5 bases and J gave up 1 base; unmatched junction bases: 8. The CDR3 DNA reads as TGCGCCAGCAGCGGGGGACAGGGTCGGGGTAACTATGGCTACACCTTC. This sequence encodes CASSGGQGRGNYGYTF.

This clone was observed a single time. The J gene is TRBJ1-5, the V gene TRBV9, with TRBD1 matching over 12 bases. The ends lost 2 bases at V and 6 bases at J; junction bases unmatched: 3. The CDR3 totals 15 residues. The germline gives CDR1 SGDLS, CDR2 YYNGEE. CDR3 DNA: TGTGCCAGCAGCGTGGGGGACAGGGGGCCTCAGCCCCAGCATTTT. Protein sequence: CASSVGDRGPQPQHF.

This chain connects TRBV21-1 to TRBJ2-1; the table's D call, TRBD2, was not checked against the DNA. TRBV21-1 is a listed pseudogene. The CDR3 sequence is 14 residues long. The CDR3 loop reads CASSKRSSYNEQFF. CDR3 DNA: TGTGCCAGCAGCAAGAGGAGCTCCTACAATGAGCAGTTCTTC.